This TCR beta chain emerged from a study of shared clonotypes between healthy human individuals. CDR3 length: 13 amino acids. Germline CDR1 SQVTM, CDR2 ANQGSEA. Trimming shortened V by 5 bases and J by 0 bases, and 9 bases separated the two germline ends. Study-level results: Clonotype sharing among donors was expected to depend on sequencing depth.

The assay was immunoSEQ multiplex PCR, and TCRdb's table has in-frame clones only and misses some. The profile shows about half a million clones, 81% of them singletons. Comments on this clone: The target antigen is unknown.

This sequence was found in a woman aged 40-49 years in good health. Some clones in this sample may be carry-over from other donors' samples. The rearrangement uses TRBV29-1 and TRBJ2-3; D gene uncertain. Sequencing was carried out using PBMCs. The CDR3 reads CSVTTESTDTQYF. In nucleotides, the CDR3 is TGCAGCGTTACGACGGAAAGCACAGATACGCAGTATTTT.